A selection of T cell receptor beta chains follows, all from one sample in a study of blood T cell repertoires in COVID-19. The protocol was immunoSEQ multiplex PCR, while the TCRdb copy is restricted to in-frame clones and leaves out a portion. The sample contains about 410,000 clones, around 86% of which appear only once. The sequenced sample was peripheral blood. Every receptor here comes from a woman aged 25 to 39 with active or convalescent COVID-19. Each CDR3 is given with its conserved first and last residue. Each record gives: CDR3 length, J gene, clone size, V gene, D gene, CDR3 DNA, CDR3 protein. The D gene is left open where the match is weak. Size tells how often a clone was seen (once, few, many) or the class of an expanded clone, and some rows leave it out.

CDR3 length: 13
J gene: TRBJ1-5
clone size: -
V gene: TRBV19
D gene: -
CDR3 DNA: TGTGCCAGTAGTATAGGGCGCAATCAGCCCCAGCATTTT
CDR3 protein: CASSIGRNQPQHF

CDR3 length: 14
J gene: TRBJ1-1
clone size: -
V gene: TRBV19
D gene: TRBD1
CDR3 DNA: TGTGCCAGTAGCCTCACAGGGGTTCTATCTGAAGCTTTCTTT
CDR3 protein: CASSLTGVLSEAFF

CDR3 length: 16
J gene: TRBJ2-5
clone size: -
V gene: TRBV9
D gene: -
CDR3 DNA: TGTGCCAGCAGCGGTGACAGATCGCCGCGCCAAGAGACCCAGTACTTC
CDR3 protein: CASSGDRSPRQETQYF

CDR3 length: 13
J gene: TRBJ2-2
clone size: -
V gene: TRBV19
D gene: -
CDR3 DNA: TGTGCCAGTAGTTTAGGGTTCGGCGGGGAGCTGTTTTTT
CDR3 protein: CASSLGFGGELFF

CDR3 length: 15
J gene: TRBJ1-2
clone size: few
V gene: TRBV25-1
D gene: -
CDR3 DNA: TGTGCCAGCAGTCCTGGAGGGATGGCTTACTATGGCTACACCTTC
CDR3 protein: CASSPGGMAYYGYTF

CDR3 length: 14
J gene: TRBJ1-2
clone size: -
V gene: TRBV5-6
D gene: TRBD1
CDR3 DNA: TGTGCCAGCACGACAGGGGCCATTAACTATGGCTACACCTTC
CDR3 protein: CASTTGAINYGYTF

CDR3 length: 17
J gene: TRBJ2-6
clone size: -
V gene: TRBV4-1
D gene: TRBD1
CDR3 DNA: TGCGCCAGCAGCCACAAAGCCACAGGGGCTGGGACCAACGTCCTGACTTTC
CDR3 protein: CASSHKATGAGTNVLTF

CDR3 length: 16
J gene: TRBJ2-3
clone size: -
V gene: TRBV7-9
D gene: -
CDR3 DNA: TGTGCCAGCAGCCCAAGGGGGTTTATTGGCACAGATACGCAGTATTTT
CDR3 protein: CASSPRGFIGTDTQYF

CDR3 length: 12
J gene: TRBJ1-1
clone size: -
V gene: TRBV13
D gene: -
CDR3 DNA: TGTGCCAGCAGTCTCCAGTCCGCTGAAGCTTTCTTT
CDR3 protein: CASSLQSAEAFF

CDR3 length: 16
J gene: TRBJ1-2
clone size: once
V gene: TRBV7-9
D gene: TRBD1
CDR3 DNA: TGTGCCAGCAGCTCAGATCGCGGGACAGGGGTATATGGCTACACCTTC
CDR3 protein: CASSSDRGTGVYGYTF

CDR3 length: 14
J gene: TRBJ2-2
clone size: -
V gene: TRBV19
D gene: TRBD2
CDR3 DNA: TGTGCCACCTTACGGGGGGGGAACACCGGGGAGCTGTTTTTT
CDR3 protein: CATLRGGNTGELFF

CDR3 length: 16
J gene: TRBJ1-5
clone size: -
V gene: TRBV7-9
D gene: TRBD1
CDR3 DNA: TGTGCCAGCAGCTTAGCGGGGACAGGTTTTAATCAGCCCCAGCATTTT
CDR3 protein: CASSLAGTGFNQPQHF

CDR3 length: 16
J gene: TRBJ1-6
clone size: -
V gene: TRBV4-2
D gene: -
CDR3 DNA: TGTGCCAGCAGCCAAGAACGACAAGGGGTCCAATCACCCCTCCACTTT
CDR3 protein: CASSQERQGVQSPLHF

CDR3 length: 12
J gene: TRBJ1-5
clone size: -
V gene: TRBV19
D gene: -
CDR3 DNA: TGTGCCAGTAACTTACCCAATCAGCCCCAGCATTTT
CDR3 protein: CASNLPNQPQHF

CDR3 length: 16
J gene: TRBJ1-3
clone size: -
V gene: TRBV4-2
D gene: TRBD1
CDR3 DNA: TGTGCCAGCAGCCAAAGGACAGGGGCTGCTGGAAACACCATATATTTT
CDR3 protein: CASSQRTGAAGNTIYF

CDR3 length: 15
J gene: TRBJ2-7
clone size: -
V gene: TRBV5-1
D gene: TRBD1
CDR3 DNA: TGCGCCAGCAGCTGGGGGACAGGGGTTTCCGACGAGCAGTACTTC
CDR3 protein: CASSWGTGVSDEQYF

CDR3 length: 16
J gene: TRBJ2-7
clone size: -
V gene: TRBV10-3
D gene: TRBD2
CDR3 DNA: TGTGCCATCACCGATACGCTCGCGGGAGGGGAATTCGAGCAGTACTTC
CDR3 protein: CAITDTLAGGEFEQYF

CDR3 length: 14
J gene: TRBJ2-5
clone size: -
V gene: TRBV5-5
D gene: TRBD2
CDR3 DNA: TGTGCCAGCAGCCGCGGGGGGGCGGAAGAGACCCAGTACTTC
CDR3 protein: CASSRGGAEETQYF

CDR3 length: 17
J gene: TRBJ2-1
clone size: once
V gene: TRBV19
D gene: TRBD2
CDR3 DNA: TGTGCCAGTAGTAGCATCCCCGCCGGCGGGGGAGTACTTGAGCAGTTCTTC
CDR3 protein: CASSSIPAGGGVLEQFF

CDR3 length: 16
J gene: TRBJ2-7
clone size: -
V gene: TRBV20-1
D gene: TRBD2
CDR3 DNA: TGCAGTGCTAGTGGACTAGCGGGAGTTTTTACCTACGAGCAGTACTTC
CDR3 protein: CSASGLAGVFTYEQYF

CDR3 length: 15
J gene: TRBJ2-1
clone size: -
V gene: TRBV6-5
D gene: -
CDR3 DNA: TGTGCCAGCAGATTATCAGGACTTCTCTACAATGAGCAGTTCTTC
CDR3 protein: CASRLSGLLYNEQFF

CDR3 length: 17
J gene: TRBJ2-1
clone size: -
V gene: TRBV4-1
D gene: -
CDR3 DNA: TGCGCCAGCAGCCAAGAAGGGGTACCTCCCTCCAGTAGTGAGCAGTTCTTC
CDR3 protein: CASSQEGVPPSSSEQFF

CDR3 length: 15
J gene: TRBJ1-4
clone size: -
V gene: TRBV15
D gene: TRBD1
CDR3 DNA: TGTGCCACCAGCAACCCTTGGACAGGGGACGAAAAACTGTTTTTT
CDR3 protein: CATSNPWTGDEKLFF

CDR3 length: 14
J gene: TRBJ1-2
clone size: -
V gene: TRBV3-1/TRBV3-2
D gene: -
CDR3 DNA: TGTGCCAGCAGCCAAGACCGGGGTGAGGATGGCTACACCTTC
CDR3 protein: CASSQDRGEDGYTF

CDR3 length: 14
J gene: TRBJ1-3
clone size: -
V gene: TRBV5-8
D gene: -
CDR3 DNA: TGTGCCAGCAGCTTTTTACAGGGAGGAAACACCATATATTTT
CDR3 protein: CASSFLQGGNTIYF

CDR3 length: 15
J gene: TRBJ2-1
clone size: -
V gene: TRBV4-1
D gene: -
CDR3 DNA: TGCGCCAGCAGCCAAGATGGCATGGCGGTGAATGAGCAGTTCTTC
CDR3 protein: CASSQDGMAVNEQFF

CDR3 length: 18
J gene: TRBJ2-4
clone size: -
V gene: TRBV3-1/TRBV3-2
D gene: TRBD2
CDR3 DNA: TGTGCCAGCAGCCAGGTTATTAGCGGGCGGATAGCCAAAAACATTCAGTACTTC
CDR3 protein: CASSQVISGRIAKNIQYF

CDR3 length: 13
J gene: TRBJ1-1
clone size: -
V gene: TRBV5-1
D gene: -
CDR3 DNA: TGCGCCAGCAGCTTCCAGGGATACACTGAAGCTCTCTTT
CDR3 protein: CASSFQGYTEALF

CDR3 length: 15
J gene: TRBJ2-4
clone size: -
V gene: TRBV7-2
D gene: -
CDR3 DNA: TGTGCCAGCAGCTTAGGCGGGCTAGCCAAAAACATTCAGTACTTC
CDR3 protein: CASSLGGLAKNIQYF

CDR3 length: 15
J gene: TRBJ2-7
clone size: -
V gene: TRBV18
D gene: -
CDR3 DNA: TGTGCCAGCTCACCACAGCAGGACAGATCCTACGAGCAGTACTTC
CDR3 protein: CASSPQQDRSYEQYF

CDR3 length: 14
J gene: TRBJ1-3
clone size: -
V gene: TRBV28
D gene: -
CDR3 DNA: TGTGCCAGCAGTCCCGGAGGGTCTGGAAACACCATATATTTT
CDR3 protein: CASSPGGSGNTIYF

CDR3 length: 14
J gene: TRBJ2-7
clone size: -
V gene: TRBV25-1
D gene: TRBD2
CDR3 DNA: TGTGCCAGCGACGGGACTAGCGGGAGTTACGAGCAGTACTTC
CDR3 protein: CASDGTSGSYEQYF

CDR3 length: 14
J gene: TRBJ2-2
clone size: -
V gene: TRBV5-1
D gene: -
CDR3 DNA: TGCGCCTCCCGGACAACCACGAACACCGGGGAGCTGTTTTTT
CDR3 protein: CASRTTTNTGELFF

CDR3 length: 14
J gene: TRBJ1-1
clone size: -
V gene: TRBV30
D gene: TRBD1
CDR3 DNA: TGTGCCTGGACCTCAGGGGGCTTTCACACTGAAGCTTTCTTT
CDR3 protein: CAWTSGGFHTEAFF

CDR3 length: 13
J gene: TRBJ1-2
clone size: few
V gene: TRBV6-1
D gene: -
CDR3 DNA: TGTGCCAGCAGTGAAACAGGCACCTATGGCTACACCTTC
CDR3 protein: CASSETGTYGYTF

CDR3 length: 17
J gene: TRBJ2-2
clone size: -
V gene: TRBV5-4
D gene: TRBD1
CDR3 DNA: TGTGCCAGCAGCCCCGAGGGACAGGGGGCCGACACCGGGGAGCTGTTTTTT
CDR3 protein: CASSPEGQGADTGELFF